This note documents a single T cell receptor (beta chain) sequence. What this receptor recognizes is not known. No clone much larger than this one lies a single base away; base qualities are absent. Cut back by 3 bases and 8 bases, the V and J ends lie 11 bases apart. The CDR3 numbers 14 residues from cysteine through phenylalanine. The retained sequence is limited to the CDR3, 42 bases, with the frame set at the first base. Reading the germline V gene (reference sequence) gives CDR1 LGHDT and CDR2 YNNKEL. The data originate from a study of blood T cell repertoires in COVID-19 (dated by TCRdb to the early 2020s). In terms of the full investigation: Samples from collaborators originated in the United States, Italy and Spain and spanned both the acute and convalescent phases of COVID-19. The material from the prospective study consisted of cDNA or gDNA derived from T cells, B-cell-depleted T cells, or PBMCs. Subjects who had been exposed to COVID-19, were actively infected with it, or had recovered from it provided the deeply sampled blood TCRbeta repertoires that made up the dataset. A freely available public database, intended as a resource for researchers studying the immune response to SARS-CoV-2, is where the repertoires were released. Samples were obtained from the ongoing ImmuneRACE study (first 160 participants) and from some 1,300 subjects provided by 6 global collaborators. Sample metadata almost always included a de-identified subject ID, COVID-19 status, age in years and sex. Where available, HLA class I and class II types were taken from metadata supplied by the sample provider and were not determined by assay-based typing. Summary of the overall study and its limitations: How much clinical and demographic metadata was included differed by source and by participant, and the metadata was provided uncurated.

The immunoSEQ Assay, a bias-controlled multiplex PCR, was used to amplify TCRbeta CDR3 regions from genomic DNA. Under the source paper's analysis protocol: The number of nucleated cells in each sample was estimated from the amplification of reference gene primers within the assay. Sequence reads were collapsed and filtered to measure the absolute abundance of every unique TCRbeta CDR3 rearrangement. For each sample, productive Simpson clonality was calculated as the square root of Simpson's diversity index over productive rearrangements. The source is immuneACCESS, and TCRdb retained only in-frame sequences with V and J called. Part of the clones is not carried over; for the studies checked, unresolved V genes explain less than half of this, and the remainder is unexplained. V, J and clone size reflect that table, while D and trimming were determined from the DNA. The sample table contains tens of thousands of clones; only one count was recorded for 81% of them. 28% of the sample rests with the top ten.

Whole blood was collected in K2EDTA tubes by collaborating institutions according to the institutions' own protocols. Collaborator samples were shipped for TCRbeta analysis as frozen whole blood, isolated PBMCs, or DNA extracted from either sample type. The specimen sequenced was peripheral blood. The TCR comes from a woman older than 75 with active or convalescent COVID-19. The rearranged segments are TRBV3-1 (or the pseudogene TRBV3-2) and TRBJ1-6; TRBD1 is a possible D gene, resting on 5 matching bases. The DNA sequence follows: TGTGCCAGCAGCCAGTTACGGGGGGATTCACCCCTCCACTTT. Its translation reads: CASSQLRGDSPLHF.